This paragraph covers one TCR beta chain sequence. These data belong to a study of T cells in Graves' hyperthyroidism and ophthalmopathy. RNA transcripts gave rise to amplified TCR beta CDR3 regions. The HTBI primer set drove a first-round RT-PCR of the TCR CDR3. MiXCR, applied by TCRdb to the multiplex PCR reads, yields one record per CDR3 protein. The sample yields a few hundred thousand distinct CDR3 sequences, less than 25% seen once. Deletions cut 2 bases from V and 7 bases from J, with 15 bases between. The CDR3 loop spans 15 amino acids. Germline V lookup: CDR1 KGHSH, CDR2 LQKENI. Patients having uncontrolled infection, another autoimmune disease, pregnancy or lactation were not included.

Source material: blood. The chain employs TRBV18 and TRBJ1-5, with D possibly matching TRBD1 (5 bases). This sequence was found in a man younger than 35 with Graves' hyperthyroidism. The CDR3 here is CASSPTGGVRQPQHF. The CDR3, as DNA: TGTGCCAGCTCACCAACTGGAGGGGTACGGCAGCCCCAGCATTTT.